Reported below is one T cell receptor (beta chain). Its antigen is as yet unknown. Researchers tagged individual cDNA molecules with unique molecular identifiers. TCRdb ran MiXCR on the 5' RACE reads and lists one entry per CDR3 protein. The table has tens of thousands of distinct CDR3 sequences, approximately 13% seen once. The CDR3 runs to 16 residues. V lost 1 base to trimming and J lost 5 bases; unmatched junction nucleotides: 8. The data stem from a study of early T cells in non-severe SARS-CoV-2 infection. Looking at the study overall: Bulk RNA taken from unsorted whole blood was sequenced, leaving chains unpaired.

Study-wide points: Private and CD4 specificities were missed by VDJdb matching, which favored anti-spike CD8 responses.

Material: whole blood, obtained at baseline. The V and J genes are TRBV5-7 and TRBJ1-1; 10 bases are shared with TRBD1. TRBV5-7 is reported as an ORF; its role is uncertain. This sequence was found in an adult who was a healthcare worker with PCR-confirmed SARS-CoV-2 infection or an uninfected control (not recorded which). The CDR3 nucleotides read TGTGCCAGCAGCTTGCCCCCGGGACAGGGGTGGACTGAAGCTTTCTTT. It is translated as CASSLPPGQGWTEAFF.